This T cell receptor beta chain is from a study of blood T cell repertoires in COVID-19. Overall study context: PBMCs, B-cell-depleted T cells, or T cells provided the cDNA or gDNA that made up the material.

In the original analysis: Estimation of nucleated cell counts was performed using reference gene primer amplification. Profiled with immunoSEQ multiplex PCR; TCRdb holds only in-frame clones, not every one. V, J and clone size reflect that table, while D and trimming were determined from the DNA. The repertoire includes a few hundred thousand clones, 85% to 90% of them detected once, and roughly 2.9% sits in the top ten. V dropped 3 bases and J dropped 2; count of bases not matched to a gene: 9. The CDR3 loop spans 16 amino acids. CDR1 and CDR2 (germline): MGHRA, YSYEKL. Within the 2 weeks before study entry, each person in the exposed group met a COVID-19 case.

The chain carries TRBV4-1 and TRBJ2-7; 8 bases map to TRBD1. The receptor comes from a woman aged 45-60 years who had been exposed to COVID-19. The sequenced sample consisted of PBMCs or T cells enriched from blood (not recorded which). Here the CDR3 DNA reads TGCGCCAGCAGCCAGAGAACAGGGGGAGCTCCCTACGAGCAGTACTTC. Its translation: CASSQRTGGAPYEQYF.